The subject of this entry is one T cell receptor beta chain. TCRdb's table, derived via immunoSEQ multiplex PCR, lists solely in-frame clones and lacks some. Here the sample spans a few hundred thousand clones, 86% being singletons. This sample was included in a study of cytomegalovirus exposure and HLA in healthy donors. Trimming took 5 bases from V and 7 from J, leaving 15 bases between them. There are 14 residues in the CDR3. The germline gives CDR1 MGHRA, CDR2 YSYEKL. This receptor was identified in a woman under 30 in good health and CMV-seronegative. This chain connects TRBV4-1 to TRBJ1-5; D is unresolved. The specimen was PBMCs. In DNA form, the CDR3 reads TGCGCCAGCAGCAGCCAAGAACGCCACCAGCCCCAGCATTTT. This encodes CASSSQERHQPQHF.